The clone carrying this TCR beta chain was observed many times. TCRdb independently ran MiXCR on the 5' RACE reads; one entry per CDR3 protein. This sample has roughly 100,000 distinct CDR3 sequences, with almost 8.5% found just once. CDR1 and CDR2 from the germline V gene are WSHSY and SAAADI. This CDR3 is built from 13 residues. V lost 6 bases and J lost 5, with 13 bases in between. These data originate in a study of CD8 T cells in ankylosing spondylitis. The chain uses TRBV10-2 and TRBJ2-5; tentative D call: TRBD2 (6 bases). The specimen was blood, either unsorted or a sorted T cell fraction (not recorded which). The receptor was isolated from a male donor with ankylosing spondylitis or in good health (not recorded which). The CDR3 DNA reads TGCGCCAGCAGAGGCGGGATAGGGGAGACCCAGTACTTC. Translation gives CASRGGIGETQYF.